Listed below are T cell receptor beta chains from one sample, sequenced in a study of vaccination and CD4 T cells after COVID-19. TCRdb ran MiXCR on the PCR reads and lists one entry per CDR3 protein. The sample consists of fewer than 15,000 distinct CDR3 sequences, 40% to 50% of them appearing once. Antigens for these TCRs are unknown. The sample taken for sequencing was CD4+ T cells from blood, cultured in vitro. These receptor sequences come from a human donor who had recovered from COVID-19. CDR3s include the opening cysteine and the closing phenylalanine or tryptophan. Each record gives: V gene, J gene, clone size, D gene, CDR3 DNA, CDR3 protein. The D gene is left open where the match is weak. Rows may omit the clone size; those that give it use once, few, many or a size class.

TRBV18	TRBJ1-2	NA	TRBD1	TGTGCCAGCTCACCTCAACGACAGGGGGCCAACAACTATGGCTACACCTTC	CASSPQRQGANNYGYTF
TRBV2	TRBJ2-2	NA	NA	TGTGCCAGCAGTGTTGCCAGAGTCACCGGGGAGCTGTTTTTT	CASSVARVTGELFF
TRBV27	TRBJ2-4	NA	NA	TGTGCCAGCAGACCCGAGGGGCAGGGAAAAAACATTCAGTACTTC	CASRPEGQGKNIQYF
TRBV20-1	TRBJ1-1	NA	NA	TGCAGTGCTGTGGGGGATCCCACTGAAGCTTTCTTT	CSAVGDPTEAFF
TRBV14	TRBJ1-6	NA	NA	TGTGCCAGCAGCCAAAACGCCCAGAGAAATTCACCCCTCCACTTT	CASSQNAQRNSPLHF
TRBV7-2	TRBJ2-1	NA	NA	TGTGCCAGCAGCTCAATCGGGGGAGGATACAATGAGCAGTTCTTC	CASSSIGGGYNEQFF
TRBV18	TRBJ1-5	NA	TRBD1	TGTGCCAGCTCAGCGGACAGGGTTCAGCCCCAGCATTTT	CASSADRVQPQHF
TRBV6-1	TRBJ1-1	NA	TRBD1	TGTGCCAGCAGCTCTCCCTCCAGGACAGGGTTGAGGGCTGAAGCTTTCTTT	CASSSPSRTGLRAEAFF
TRBV24-1	TRBJ1-2	few	NA	TGTGCCACCAGTACCGCGACCGGGGGCAGCGCGAACTATGGCTACACCTTC	CATSTATGGSANYGYTF
TRBV7-2	TRBJ2-5	few	NA	TGTGCCAGCAGCCCTAGAGAGACCCAGTACTTC	CASSPRETQYF
TRBV10-3	TRBJ1-5	few	NA	TGTGCCATCAGTGGGGGGTGGGATCAGCCCCAGCATTTT	CAISGGWDQPQHF
TRBV2	TRBJ1-1	few	NA	TGTGCCAGCAGTGATGGCAGGAGCACTGAAGCTTTCTTT	CASSDGRSTEAFF
TRBV27	TRBJ1-2	few	TRBD1	TGTGCCAGCAGTACCAACTCAGACAGGGCCGGCTACACCTTC	CASSTNSDRAGYTF
TRBV9	TRBJ2-2	few	NA	TGTGCCAGCAGCGTAAAATCGAACACCGGGGAGCTGTTTTTT	CASSVKSNTGELFF
TRBV25-1	TRBJ1-5	NA	TRBD1	TGTGCCAGCAGTGACGGGACAGGGATTAATCAGCCCCAGCATTTT	CASSDGTGINQPQHF
TRBV5-4	TRBJ2-3	NA	NA	TGTGCCAGCAGCTTAGCGAGCGGCTTCACAGATACGCAGTATTTT	CASSLASGFTDTQYF
TRBV19	TRBJ2-2	NA	NA	TGTGCCAGTAGTATAGATCAGGGGAACCGGGAGCTGTTTTTT	CASSIDQGNRELFF
TRBV6-1	TRBJ1-2	few	NA	TGTGCCAGCAGCCCAGCTAATTATGGCTACACCTTC	CASSPANYGYTF
TRBV19	TRBJ1-3	NA	TRBD1	TGTGCCAGTAGTGTGGGGGCCAGGGGGGTACTCTCTGGAAACACCATATATTTT	CASSVGARGVLSGNTIYF
TRBV19	TRBJ2-5	NA	NA	TGTGCCAGTAGTACAGTGACCCAAGAGACCCAGTACTTC	CASSTVTQETQYF
TRBV7-7	TRBJ1-5	NA	NA	TGTGCTAGCAGCACGGGATACAATCAGCCCCAGCATTTT	CASSTGYNQPQHF
TRBV19	TRBJ1-1	NA	TRBD1	TGTGCCAGTAGGCAGATCGGGACAGGGGAGGGTGAAGCTTTCTTT	CASRQIGTGEGEAFF
TRBV5-4	TRBJ2-5	NA	NA	TGTGCCAGCAGCTCGACGACCGAGACCCAGTACTTC	CASSSTTETQYF
TRBV12-3/TRBV12-4	TRBJ1-5	NA	NA	TGTGCCAGCAGTCCCAGGGTTTTACCTCCTCAGCCCCAGCATTTT	CASSPRVLPPQPQHF
TRBV20-1	TRBJ1-5	few	TRBD1	TGCAGTGCGGAGAAAGAGGGGGCTTATAGCAATCAGCCCCAGCATTTT	CSAEKEGAYSNQPQHF
TRBV25-1	TRBJ2-2	NA	NA	TGTGCCAGCAGGGGATCCTCAGGCGCCGGGGAGCTGTTTTTT	CASRGSSGAGELFF
TRBV6-1	TRBJ2-7	few	TRBD2	TGTGCCAGCAGCCCAGGACTAGCGGGAGATAAGGCCTACGAGCAGTACTTC	CASSPGLAGDKAYEQYF
TRBV18	TRBJ1-5	NA	TRBD1	TGTGCCAGCTCACCTGGACAGGGCAATAGCAATCAGCCCCAGCATTTT	CASSPGQGNSNQPQHF
TRBV20-1	TRBJ2-1	few	TRBD2	TGCAGTGCTAGGACTAGCGGGCACTACAATGAGCAGTTCTTC	CSARTSGHYNEQFF
TRBV15	TRBJ1-1	NA	TRBD1	TGTGCCACCAGCAGAGCGGGACAGGGTGGGACTGAAGCTTTCTTT	CATSRAGQGGTEAFF
TRBV18	TRBJ1-5	NA	NA	TGTGCCAGCTCACCAAATGGCCCGAGCAATCAGCCCCAGCATTTT	CASSPNGPSNQPQHF
TRBV5-5	TRBJ1-2	NA	TRBD1	TGTGCCAGCAGCGAGAGGGACAGGGGGCAAGGGTATGGCTACACCTTC	CASSERDRGQGYGYTF